The text below deals with one T cell receptor beta chain. What it binds is not known. Primers for the PCR totalled 60 Vbeta and 13 Jbeta. Only in-frame clones appear in the TCRdb table, and some are missing; sequencing was by immunoSEQ multiplex PCR. Of about 120,000 clones in the sample, almost 85% were seen once. This specimen comes from a study of cytomegalovirus exposure and HLA in healthy donors. Study-level points and caveats: Further analysis was carried out later, and it showed several of the most significant clusters appearing linked to common viral pathogens.

The ends lost 7 bases at V and 6 bases at J; junction bases unmatched: 10. CDR1 is SGHRS, CDR2 YFSETQ, per germline. The CDR3 has 14 residues. The rearrangement links TRBV5-1 to TRBJ2-1, with TRBD2 matching over 7 bases. This clonotype was obtained from a woman between 18 and 29 years old in good health and CMV-seronegative. Sequences were obtained from PBMCs. For the CDR3, the DNA is TGCGCCAGCCGTCTCTCTAGCGGAGGCAATGAGCAGTTCTTC. This encodes CASRLSSGGNEQFF.